This T cell receptor (beta chain) was captured in a study of T cells in Graves' hyperthyroidism and ophthalmopathy. This clonotype was picked up many times. Its matching antigen is unknown. General study findings and limits: Ophthalmopathy onset followed model prediction by a median approximately 5.9 months. A 13 V-J model separated ophthalmopathy from stable hyperthyroidism.

TCR beta CDR3 sequences were amplified from RNA transcripts. HTBI primers drove first-round RT-PCR of the TCR CDR3. TCRdb analysed the multiplex PCR reads with MiXCR anew, one entry per CDR3 protein. There are about 480,000 distinct CDR3 sequences in the sample; 13% to 15% occur only once, and less than 20% lies in the top ten. This receptor was taken from a woman aged 18 to 35 with Graves' hyperthyroidism. The sample comprised blood.

In DNA, the CDR3 is TGTGCCACCAGGGGACAGGGTTCCGGTGAGCAGTTCTTC. As protein: CATRGQGSGEQFF. The rearrangement joins TRBV24-1 to TRBJ2-1; 9 bases line up with TRBD1. With 7 bases clipped from V and 9 bases from J, the junction kept 6 bases outside the gene matches. This CDR3 contains 13 residues. CDR1 KGHDR and CDR2 SFDVKD come from the germline V gene.